These T cell receptor beta chains were read from a single sample in a study of glioma-infiltrating T cells after dendritic cell vaccination. TCRdb keeps only in-frame clones here, not all; method: immunoSEQ multiplex PCR. The table records about 99,000 clones, around 80% of them present only once. Sequenced here: blood, sampled after dendritic cell vaccination. These receptors were obtained from a human donor with glioblastoma. CDR3s include the opening cysteine and the closing phenylalanine or tryptophan. D genes are given only for firm matches. For some rows the clone size is stated as once, few or many, or as a class when expanded; others skip it.

clone_size d_call j_call v_call cdr3_aa cdr3_nt
. . TRBJ1-2 TRBV4-1 CASSQVSTGGGYTF TGCGCCAGCAGCCAAGTCTCGACCGGCGGCGGCTACACCTTC
. TRBD1 TRBJ2-1 TRBV5-1 CASRAGTDSYNEQFF TGCGCCAGCAGGGCCGGGACAGACTCCTACAATGAGCAGTTCTTC
. . TRBJ1-1 TRBV19 CASSPGHPLRAFF TGTGCCAGTAGCCCGGGACACCCGTTAAGAGCTTTCTTT
once TRBD2 TRBJ2-3 TRBV6-5 CATRLAGANTDTQYF TGTGCCACCCGCCTAGCGGGGGCCAACACAGATACGCAGTATTTT
. TRBD2 TRBJ2-7 TRBV19 CASSISASGGAYEQYF TGTGCCAGTAGTATCTCAGCTAGCGGGGGGGCCTACGAGCAGTACTTC
. TRBD2 TRBJ2-1 TRBV5-1 CASSFAAGGGREQFF TGCGCCAGCAGCTTTGCAGCGGGAGGAGGTCGGGAGCAGTTCTTC
. TRBD1 TRBJ2-1 TRBV29-1 CSVEGDRENEQFF TGCAGCGTTGAAGGGGACAGGGAAAATGAGCAGTTCTTC
. TRBD1 TRBJ1-2 TRBV30 CAGTGVYGYTF TGTGCCGGAACAGGGGTATACGGCTACACCTTC
few . TRBJ1-3 TRBV11-2 CASSSQRGSGNTIYF TGTGCCAGCAGCTCCCAACGAGGCTCTGGAAACACCATATATTTT
few . TRBJ1-6 TRBV6-5 CASHRAVNSPLHF TGTGCCAGCCACAGGGCCGTTAATTCACCCCTCCACTTT
. . TRBJ2-7 TRBV10-1 CASSEGGYLGEQYF TGCGCCAGCAGTGAGGGAGGTTATCTCGGCGAGCAGTACTTC
. TRBD1 TRBJ2-1 TRBV11-3 CASSSTGNEQFF TGTGCCAGCAGCTCGACAGGGAACGAGCAGTTCTTC
few . TRBJ2-2 TRBV18 CASSWTATTNTGELFF TGTGCCAGCTCCTGGACAGCCACCACGAACACCGGGGAGCTGTTTTTT
. . TRBJ2-3 TRBV2 CASAPRGIGYTDTQYF TGTGCCAGTGCCCCGCGGGGTATAGGGTACACAGATACGCAGTATTTT
. . TRBJ1-2 TRBV7-8 CASSLGGSSYTF TGTGCCAGCAGCTTAGGAGGGAGTAGCTACACCTTC
. TRBD1 TRBJ2-1 TRBV9 CASSVDGGQGILNEQFF TGTGCCAGCAGCGTAGATGGAGGACAGGGGATTCTCAATGAGCAGTTCTTC
. . TRBJ1-4 TRBV5-1 CASSLAQGPNEKVFF TGCGCCAGCAGCTTGGCACAGGGTCCTAATGAAAAGGTGTTTTTT